Sequencing of this TCR beta chain was carried out in a study of CD8+ T cells in alopecia areata. The treatment is: oral pan-JAK inhibitor, 5-10 mg twice daily. RNA was isolated and reverse transcribed to cDNA, the sequencing template. Sequenced by immunoSEQ multiplex PCR; TCRdb stores in-frame clones only, minus some. Of some 190,000 clones listed, more than 55% are singletons. The CDR3 sequence is 13 residues long. V lost 5 bases and J 9 bases, leaving 17 bases between the germline ends. The germline gives CDR1 GTSNPN, CDR2 SVGIG (reference sequence). The V call is TRBV30, the J call TRBJ2-1, with D possibly being TRBD2 (6 bases). The origin of this receptor is a human donor with alopecia areata. Here the sequenced sample was CD4+ T cells sorted from blood, taken at week 4, from a patient treated with tofacitinib. The CDR3 DNA sequence: TGTGCCTGGGCCGGGACTCCCTCCTTTGAGCAGTTCTTC. Residues: CAWAGTPSFEQFF.